This passage covers 17 T cell receptor beta chains from one sample sequenced in a study of sequential checkpoint blockade in melanoma (dated by TCRdb to about 2019). The library came from the immunoSEQ multiplex PCR assay. Sourced from immuneACCESS, this table was stored by TCRdb with only in-frame sequences that have V and J called. A share of the clones is absent; for the studies checked, an unresolved V gene accounts for under half, and the remainder has no known explanation. In this sample the table shows around 12,000 clones, roughly four fifths of which occur a single time. The ten largest clones represent approximately 18% of the sample. What this sample's treatment or condition label stands for: randomized to nivolumab then ipilimumab (arm A) or the reverse (arm B). The sequences come from CD8+ T cells sorted from blood (inferred from file names), collected from a patient given nivolumab and ipilimumab in sequence. Every receptor here comes from a human donor with melanoma.

The chain combines TRBV6-5 with TRBJ2-5; a possible D gene is TRBD2 (6 bases). V was pared by 2 bases and J by 4 bases, with 8 bases between. CDR1 and CDR2 from the germline V gene are MNHEY and SVGAGI. CDR3 length: 13 amino acids. The CDR3 here is CASSYLGGETQYF. The CDR3 nucleotides are TGTGCCAGCAGTTACCTGGGGGGAGAGACCCAGTACTTC.

The genes are TRBV13 and TRBJ2-3; 7 nucleotides align to TRBD1. This CDR3 has 16 amino acids. CDR1 is PRHDT, CDR2 FYEKMQ, per germline (reference sequence). V trimming: 1 base; J trimming: 2 bases; junction bases outside the gene matches: 6. The CDR3 nucleotides read TGTGCCAGCAGCTTAGATTGGGGACAGACCACAGATACGCAGTATTTT. As protein: CASSLDWGQTTDTQYF.

The chain joins TRBV7-9 to TRBJ2-1; D may be TRBD2 (6 bases). Trimming shortened V by 2 bases and J by 0 bases, and 11 bases separated the two germline ends. Germline assignment: CDR1 SEHNR and CDR2 FQNEAQ (reference sequence). This CDR3 is built from 16 residues. As DNA, the CDR3 is TGTGCCAGCAGCTTATCTAGCGCCTTCTCCTACAATGAGCAGTTCTTC. Translated: CASSLSSAFSYNEQFF.

The sample holds one count of this clone. The chain couples TRBV5-6 to TRBJ2-5, with 8 bases fitting TRBD2. CDR3 length: 16 residues. The junction had 6 bases not matched to a gene; V was cut back by 1 base and J by 1 base. The germline V gene has CDR1 SGHDT and CDR2 YYEEEE. CDR3: CASSLTGGTSQETQYF. CDR3 DNA sequence: TGTGCCAGCAGCTTGACGGGGGGGACTTCCCAAGAGACCCAGTACTTC.

A few counts support this clone. This chain links TRBV2 with TRBJ2-1; 9 bases are shared with TRBD2. J was trimmed by 8 bases and V by 7 bases; bases with no gene match: 12. The CDR3 has 15 amino acids. Germline assignment: CDR1 SNHLY and CDR2 FYNNEI. The CDR3 sequence is CASTLGGLAFDEQFF. DNA for the CDR3: TGTGCCAGCACGCTGGGTGGACTAGCGTTCGATGAGCAGTTCTTC.

This clone is termed medium-sized. V usage is TRBV6-4 and J usage is TRBJ1-5; D is undetermined. CDR3 size: 13 residues. V dropped 3 bases and J dropped 1 base, with 4 bases sitting between them. The germline CDR1 and CDR2 sequences are MRHNA and SNTAGT. CDR3 loop: CASSEASNQPQHF. CDR3 nucleotide sequence: TGTGCCAGCAGTGAGGCCAGCAATCAGCCCCAGCATTTT.

J is TRBJ2-7 and V is TRBV9; TRBD2 matches at 7 bases. Germline V gene lookup returns CDR1 SGDLS and CDR2 YYNGEE. Trimming took 4 bases from V and 3 from J; bases not matched to a gene: 7. This CDR3 is 14 amino acids long. CDR3 sequence reads: CASSTHAGVYEQYF. For the CDR3, the DNA is TGTGCCAGCAGCACGCACGCGGGGGTCTACGAGCAGTACTTC. The full variable domain, rest sourced from reference TRBV9 and TRBJ2-7, is DSGVTQTPKHLITATGQRVTLRCSPRSGDLSVYWYQQSLDQGLQFLIQYYNGEERAKGNILERFSAQQFPDLHSELNLSSLELGDSALYFCASSTHAGVYEQYFGPGTRLTVT.

This clone is medium-sized by share. This chain joins TRBV19 and TRBJ1-5; no firm D call. The CDR3 length is 14 residues. Germline V lookup: CDR1 LNHDA, CDR2 SQIVND (reference sequence). Between the trimmed V and J ends, which lost 3 bases and 0 bases, there was a span of 6 bases. DNA of the CDR3: TGTGCCAGTAGTATGGCATTTAGCAATCAGCCCCAGCATTTT. Translated: CASSMAFSNQPQHF.

The rearrangement uses TRBV28 and TRBJ1-1; TRBD1 might be the D (6 bases). This CDR3 is 14 amino acids long. Trimming left V 2 bases short and J 1 base short, with 8 bases between. Germline-derived CDR1 and CDR2 are MDHEN and SYDVKM. The DNA of the CDR3 is TGTGCCAGCAGTTTAGGGGGCCCGAACACTGAAGCTTTCTTT. Translated, it gives CASSLGGPNTEAFF.

CDR3 residues: CASSLSDRESYEQYF. Here the CDR3 DNA reads TGTGCCAGCAGCTTATCCGACAGGGAGTCCTACGAGCAGTACTTC. V and J are TRBV7-9 and TRBJ2-7; TRBD1 aligns across 7 bases. With V trimmed by 2 bases and J by 1 base, 5 bases remained unmatched. Per the germline V gene, CDR1 is SEHNR and CDR2 is FQNEAQ (reference sequence). This CDR3 region has 15 residues.

This clone was seen a few times. The CDR3 protein is CASSLTSGSRETQYF. The CDR3 DNA reads as TGTGCCAGCAGCCTGACTAGCGGGAGCCGCGAGACCCAGTACTTC. The genes are TRBV5-6 and TRBJ2-5, with 12 bases aligning to TRBD2. The CDR3 runs to 15 residues. Germline CDR1 SGHDT, CDR2 YYEEEE. Trimming took 4 bases from V and 5 from J; bases not matched to a gene: 6.

This chain links TRBV4-1 with TRBJ1-5; 9 nucleotides line up with TRBD1. Germline V gene sequence: CDR1 MGHRA, CDR2 YSYEKL. V lost 3 bases, J lost 4 bases, and 4 bases stayed unmatched. This CDR3 region has 15 residues. The CDR3 DNA sequence: TGCGCCAGCAGCCAGGTAGGACAGGGGAATCAGCCCCAGCATTTT. It encodes CASSQVGQGNQPQHF.

This chain uses TRBV7-9 with TRBJ1-3; the D is unclear. The V gene lost 3 bases and the J gene lost 0 bases, with 15 bases spanning the gap. The CDR3 consists of 17 residues. Germline CDR1 SEHNR, CDR2 FQNEAQ (reference sequence). CDR3 residues: CASSFSYALISGNTIYF. CDR3 nucleotides: TGTGCCAGCAGCTTCTCTTATGCACTGATCTCTGGAAACACCATATATTTT.

The chain has TRBV9 and TRBJ2-5; weak D call: TRBD2 (6 bases). Trimming stripped 3 bases from V and 4 bases from J, with 10 bases between. This CDR3 contains 13 residues. From germline, CDR1 is SGDLS and CDR2 YYNGEE. In nucleotides, the CDR3 is TGTGCCAGCAGCGGGGACTTGGGAGAGACCCAGTACTTC. This codes for CASSGDLGETQYF.

The chain employs TRBV7-9 and TRBJ2-1, with 14 bases aligning to TRBD2. Germline values: CDR1 SEHNR, CDR2 FQNEAQ (reference sequence). V shed 4 bases, J shed 4 bases, and the junction held 3 bases outside the gene matches. This CDR3 is built from 16 residues. The CDR3 coding sequence is TGTGCCAGCAGCTCGACTAGCGGGAGGGATTACAATGAGCAGTTCTTC. Translating it yields CASSSTSGRDYNEQFF.

The genes are TRBV7-9 and TRBJ2-3; the match to TRBD2 covers 10 bases. Germline V gives CDR1 SEHNR, CDR2 FQNEAQ (reference sequence). The CDR3 length is 15 residues. Losses at the gene ends were 5 bases for V and 5 bases for J; bases not matched to a gene: 7. The DNA for the CDR3 is TGTGCCAGCAGCGCAAGGGGGACTAGCGTAGATACGCAGTATTTT. Translating it yields CASSARGTSVDTQYF.

This chain links TRBV12-2 with TRBJ1-1. TRBV12-2 is marked as a pseudogene. This CDR3 is built from 15 residues. CDR3 region: CASRFGLRENTEAFF. The DNA for the CDR3 is TGTGCAAGTCGCTTTGGTTTACGAGAGAACACTGAAGCTTTCTTT.